Sequencing of this T cell receptor beta chain was carried out in a study of metastatic and nonmetastatic thyroid tumors. As for the study in general: Samples came from malignant and benign thyroid patients, and repertoires were compared across blood and tumor or nodule tissue. Findings of the study overall: It was reported that TCR beta diversity was significantly higher in malignant thyroid tumors than benign nodules, in blood and tumor.

Many counts were recorded for this clone. Its antigen is still unknown. CDR3 length: 16 amino acids. With V trimmed by 3 bases and J by 1 base, 5 bases remained unmatched. Germline CDR1 reads LGHNA; CDR2 reads YSLEER. No patient received treatment before thyroid surgery. As originally analysed: Building a distant-metastasis classifier for papillary thyroid cancer drew on CDR3 differences across clinicopathological groups. TCRdb re-analyzed the PCR reads using MiXCR. None of the V and J calls come from the authors' own analysis; TCRdb made them. The table shows 11,000 to 15,000 clones, with around 22% occurring only once.

The rearrangement links TRBV4-3 to TRBJ2-3; TRBD1 matches at 9 bases. Specimen: blood. The receptor's source is a female donor with papillary thyroid cancer or a benign thyroid nodule (not recorded which). Some clones in this sample may be carry-over from other donors' samples. The CDR3 spells CASSQAGTGRTDTQYF. The CDR3 DNA reads as TGCGCCAGCAGCCAGGCTGGGACAGGGCGCACAGATACGCAGTATTTT.